The sequence of this T cell receptor beta chain was determined in a study of shared clonotypes between healthy human individuals. J lost 0 bases, V lost 8 bases, and 2 bases had no gene match. Germline values: CDR1 MGHDK, CDR2 SYGVNS. The CDR3 totals 13 residues. Method: immunoSEQ multiplex PCR; TCRdb's copy keeps in-frame clones and lacks some. The sample contains 2 million to 2.5 million clones, almost 96% of which appear only once. Study observations and caveats: An anticipated effect of sequencing depth on clonotype sharing among donors was recognized.

This clone was found a few times. Its cognate antigen is unknown. The chain links TRBV25-1 to TRBJ1-2, with 8 positions matching TRBD1. Sequenced material: naive CD4+ T cells sorted from blood. Subset of the sample: CD45RA+ positively selected. The receptor was derived from a man aged 18-30 years in good health. The CDR3 spells CASGQGTNYGYTF. The CDR3 DNA reads TGTGCCAGCGGACAGGGTACTAACTATGGCTACACCTTC.